Below, one TCR beta chain is given with its context. Its antigen is not identified. The V gene's germline CDR1 is SGHNT and CDR2 YYREEE (reference sequence). The CDR3 totals 14 residues. The trim removed 3 bases at V and 4 bases at J, leaving 3 bases unmatched. The data originate from a study of graft-versus-host responses after intestinal transplantation. Study background: For 3 to 4 years after anti-thymocyte globulin induction, all recipients took tacrolimus and steroids. Notes on the study in general: Early after transplant, HvG declines were associated with peak levels of circulating GvH clones. Recipient-marrow GvH clones were detected, some having first appeared in ileum or blood.

This table comes from immunoSEQ multiplex PCR, and its TCRdb copy is limited to in-frame clones, with some not included. In the table there are a few thousand clones, 85% of which are singletons. Grafts had their tissue processed, releasing intraepithelial and lamina propria lymphocytes. The rearrangement uses TRBV5-4 and TRBJ1-4; 7 nucleotides align to TRBD1. Sample: ileum tissue, taken 156 days after intestinal transplant. The receptor's source is a human patient who received an intestinal transplant, so some T cells may come from the graft donor. Written as DNA, the CDR3 is TGTGCCAGCAGCTCGGGACAGAATAATGAAAAACTGTTTTTT. It encodes CASSSGQNNEKLFF. The variable domain in full, completed from reference TRBV5-4 and TRBJ1-4, reads ETGVTQSPTHLIKTRGQQVTLRCSSQSGHNTVSWYQQALGQGPQFIFQYYREEENGRGNFPPRFSGLQFPNYSSELNVNALELDDSALYLCASSSGQNNEKLFFGSGTQLSVL.